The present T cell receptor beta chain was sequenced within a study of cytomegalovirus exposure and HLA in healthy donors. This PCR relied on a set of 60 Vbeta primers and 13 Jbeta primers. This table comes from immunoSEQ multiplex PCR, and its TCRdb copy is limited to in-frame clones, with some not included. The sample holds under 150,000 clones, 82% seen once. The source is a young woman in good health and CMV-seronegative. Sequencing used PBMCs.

The CDR3 region has the DNA TGTGCCAGCAAGTTGACAGGGCCTGGAACTGAAGCTTTCTTT. Residues: CASKLTGPGTEAFF. The chain recombines TRBV6-5 with TRBJ1-1; 7 bases are a match to TRBD1. The CDR3 runs 14 residues. Germline V gene sequence: CDR1 MNHEY, CDR2 SVGAGI. Unmatched junction bases numbered 10, after V lost 7 bases and J lost 5 bases.